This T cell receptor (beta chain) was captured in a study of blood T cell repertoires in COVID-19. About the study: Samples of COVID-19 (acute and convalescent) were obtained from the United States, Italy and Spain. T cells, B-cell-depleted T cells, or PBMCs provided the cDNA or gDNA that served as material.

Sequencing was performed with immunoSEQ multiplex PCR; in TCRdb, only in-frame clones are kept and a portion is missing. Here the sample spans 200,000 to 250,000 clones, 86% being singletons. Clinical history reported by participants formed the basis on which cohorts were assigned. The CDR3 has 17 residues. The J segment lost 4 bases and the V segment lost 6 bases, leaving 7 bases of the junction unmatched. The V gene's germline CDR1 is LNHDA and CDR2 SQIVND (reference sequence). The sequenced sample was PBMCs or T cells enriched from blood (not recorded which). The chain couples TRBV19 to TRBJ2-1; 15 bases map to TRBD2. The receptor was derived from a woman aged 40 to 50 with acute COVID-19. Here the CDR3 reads CASRPTGTSGGYNEQFF. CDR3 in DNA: TGTGCCAGTAGGCCAACCGGGACTAGCGGGGGGTACAATGAGCAGTTCTTC.